Each of the 14 T cell receptor beta chains below was sequenced from the same sample in a study of technical replicates of blood from a handful of donors. Profiled with immunoSEQ multiplex PCR; TCRdb holds only in-frame clones, not every one. Among tens of thousands of clones listed, approximately 94% were seen once. The specimen sequenced was T cells isolated from PBMCs. The origin of the receptors is a human donor in good health.

The chain is built from TRBV6-5 and TRBJ2-7, with D unresolved. CDR3 length equals 11 residues. Germline lookup yields CDR1 MNHEY and CDR2 SVGAGI. Deletions cut 8 bases from V and 6 bases from J, with 11 bases between. This CDR3 is CASGTGLEQYF. The CDR3 bases are TGTGCCAGCGGCACTGGGCTCGAGCAGTACTTC.

The rearrangement links TRBV7-2 to TRBJ2-7, with TRBD1 matching 7 bases. CDR3 length: 13 amino acids. V shed 5 bases and J 7 bases; nucleotides not matched to a gene: 8. Germline V gives CDR1 SGHTA, CDR2 FQGNSA. CDR3: CASSKDRDREQYF. The CDR3 DNA is TGTGCCAGCAGCAAAGACAGGGATCGGGAGCAGTACTTC.

The gene calls are TRBV30 and TRBJ2-3; D is ambiguous. CDR3 size: 12 residues. The V gene lost 0 bases and the J gene lost 5 bases, with 6 bases spanning the gap. CDR1 is GTSNPN, CDR2 SVGIG, per germline (reference sequence). CDR3 amino acids: CAWSVSGDTQYF. CDR3 sequence (DNA): TGTGCCTGGAGTGTATCAGGAGATACGCAGTATTTT.

V and J are TRBV6-5 and TRBJ2-1; possible D gene TRBD2, 6 bases. CDR3 length: 16 residues. Trimming removed 0 bases from V and 0 bases from J, with 9 bases in between. From germline, CDR1 is MNHEY and CDR2 SVGAGI. The CDR3 DNA is TGTGCCAGCAGTTACTCGCTAGCGAGCTCCTACAATGAGCAGTTCTTC. Protein product: CASSYSLASSYNEQFF.

The J gene is TRBJ2-1, the V gene TRBV4-3, with 7 bases lining up with TRBD2. The V segment lost 0 bases and the J segment 4 bases; nucleotides outside the gene matches: 9. Germline CDR1 and CDR2: LGHNA and YSLEER. The CDR3 is made up of 17 amino acids. The CDR3 loop reads CASSQDPPTGGYNEQFF. The CDR3 DNA sequence: TGCGCCAGCAGCCAAGATCCCCCCACGGGGGGTTACAATGAGCAGTTCTTC.

The chain has TRBV9 and TRBJ2-3; possible D gene TRBD2, 6 bases. Trimming shortened V by 0 bases and J by 2 bases, and 13 bases separated the two germline ends. Germline CDR1 reads SGDLS; CDR2 reads YYNGEE. The CDR3 loop spans 16 amino acids. The CDR3 bases are TGTGCCAGCAGCGTAGATGGAGGGCGGGACACAGATACGCAGTATTTT. Translated, it gives CASSVDGGRDTDTQYF.

The chain combines TRBV18 with TRBJ1-1; D may be TRBD1 (6 bases). The CDR3 runs 15 residues. V lost 0 bases and J lost 2, with 10 bases in between. CDR1 and CDR2 from the germline V gene are KGHSH and LQKENI. CDR3 nucleotide sequence: TGTGCCAGCTCACCACCGATCAGGGGAAACACTGAAGCTTTCTTT. Translation gives CASSPPIRGNTEAFF.

The J gene is TRBJ1-1, the V gene TRBV11-2, with 11 nucleotides matching TRBD1. The germline CDR1 and CDR2 sequences are SGHAT and FQNNGV. V shed 5 bases, J shed 4 bases, and the junction held 6 bases outside the gene matches. The CDR3 runs 15 residues. CDR3 nucleotide sequence: TGTGCCAGCAGCCCAGGACAGGGGGCATCCACTGAAGCTTTCTTT. Translating gives CASSPGQGASTEAFF.

V and J are TRBV5-1 and TRBJ2-5; 9 bases match TRBD1. J was trimmed by 3 bases and V by 0 bases; bases with no gene match: 3. Looked up from germline, CDR1 is SGHRS and CDR2 is YFSETQ. The CDR3 loop spans 15 amino acids. Here the CDR3 reads CASSLGDREEETQYF. CDR3 bases: TGCGCCAGCAGCTTGGGGGACAGGGAGGAAGAGACCCAGTACTTC.

The rearrangement uses TRBV28 and TRBJ1-1; D is unresolved. The V gene's germline CDR1 is MDHEN and CDR2 SYDVKM. Trimming removed 1 base from V and 1 base from J, with 4 bases in between. The CDR3 sequence is 13 residues long. The CDR3 DNA reads TGTGCCAGCAGTTTATCAGGGAACACTGAAGCTTTCTTT. Its protein is CASSLSGNTEAFF.

This chain uses TRBV30 with TRBJ1-5; 8 positions agree with TRBD1. The CDR3 sequence is 14 residues long. Germline CDR1 GTSNPN, CDR2 SVGIG (reference sequence). V dropped 2 bases and J dropped 6; count of bases not matched to a gene: 6. DNA of the CDR3: TGTGCCTGGAGTACCGGACAGGGAGGTCAGCCCCAGCATTTT. It specifies CAWSTGQGGQPQHF.

The chain is built from TRBV30 and TRBJ2-3; maybe TRBD1 (5 bases). V shed 2 bases and J shed 2 bases, with 11 bases lying between them. The germline V gene has CDR1 GTSNPN and CDR2 SVGIG (reference sequence). The CDR3 loop spans 14 amino acids. CDR3 amino acids: CAWSWQGVTDTQYF. The CDR3, as DNA: TGTGCCTGGAGTTGGCAGGGCGTCACAGATACGCAGTATTTT.

The CDR3 sequence: CASSRGEYEQYF. The CDR3 nucleotides read TGTGCCAGCAGCAGGGGAGAATACGAGCAGTACTTC. This chain joins TRBV21-1 and TRBJ2-7; the table's D call TRBD2 went unverified against the DNA. TRBV21-1 is listed as a pseudogene. The CDR3 runs 12 residues.

The CDR3 here is CASVRVTDTQYF. Written as DNA, the CDR3 is TGTGCCAGCGTCAGGGTCACAGATACGCAGTATTTT. This chain uses TRBV7-2 with TRBJ2-3; D possibly corresponds to TRBD1 (5 bases). This CDR3 region has 12 residues. CDR1 and CDR2 from the germline V gene are SGHTA and FQGNSA. Trimming took 8 bases from V and 2 from J, leaving 8 bases between them. Drawing the rest from reference TRBV7-2 and TRBJ2-3, the complete variable domain is GAGVSQSPSNKVTEKGKDVELRCDPISGHTALYWYRQSLGQGLEFLIYFQGNSAPDKSGLPSDRFSAERTGGSVSTLTIQRTQQEDSAVYLCASVRVTDTQYFGPGTRLTVL.